Described below is a single T cell receptor (beta chain) sequence and its context. The PCR ran on 60 Vbeta and 13 Jbeta primers. Clones were read by immunoSEQ multiplex PCR, and TCRdb kept only the in-frame ones, dropping some. The table shows some 170,000 clones, with around nine tenths occurring only once. This specimen comes from a study of cytomegalovirus exposure and HLA in healthy donors. Germline V gives CDR1 SQVTM, CDR2 ANQGSEA. This CDR3 has 17 amino acids. J gave up 0 bases and V 6 bases, and 6 bases lay outside the gene matches. The source material was PBMCs. This clonotype was sampled from a woman under 40 in good health and CMV-seronegative. The chain joins TRBV29-1 to TRBJ2-6, with TRBD1 matching over 12 bases. CDR3 residues: CSVEGQGAPSGANVLTF. For the CDR3, the DNA is TGCAGCGTCGAGGGACAGGGGGCTCCCTCTGGGGCCAACGTCCTGACTTTC.